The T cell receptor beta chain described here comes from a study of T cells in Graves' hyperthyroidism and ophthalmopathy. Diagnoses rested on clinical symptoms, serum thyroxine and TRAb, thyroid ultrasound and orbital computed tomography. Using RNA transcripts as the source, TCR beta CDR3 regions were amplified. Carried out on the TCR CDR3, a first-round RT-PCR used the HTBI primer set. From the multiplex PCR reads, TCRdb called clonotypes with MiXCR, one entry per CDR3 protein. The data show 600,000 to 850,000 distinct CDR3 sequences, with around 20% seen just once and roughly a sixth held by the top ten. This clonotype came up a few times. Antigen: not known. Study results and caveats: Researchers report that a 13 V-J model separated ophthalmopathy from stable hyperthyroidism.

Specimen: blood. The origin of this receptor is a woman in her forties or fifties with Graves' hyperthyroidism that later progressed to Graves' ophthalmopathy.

The CDR3, as DNA: TGTGCCAGCAGCGTAGGTAGCGGGGGACAAGAGACCCAGTACTTC. Its protein is CASSVGSGGQETQYF. V usage is TRBV9 and J usage is TRBJ2-5; 9 bases are shared with TRBD2. V was clipped by 0 bases and J by 2 bases; unmatched bases: 2. Germline V gene sequence: CDR1 SGDLS, CDR2 YYNGEE. The CDR3 has 15 amino acids.